The clone carrying this T cell receptor beta chain was detected ten times or more. The antigen is not known. Among the exclusions were patients with other autoimmune diseases, uncontrolled infections, pregnancy or lactation. This sample was included in a study of Graves' ophthalmopathy and Graves' hyperthyroidism. Study conclusions and caveats: Ophthalmopathy progression was predicted by the model at roughly 69% sensitivity and 72.22% specificity. The 13-signature model separated ophthalmopathy from stable hyperthyroidism at 85% to 90% sensitivity and around 80% specificity. The blood repertoire also included most expanded thyroid clonotypes above 0.001 frequency.

The CDR3 length is 15 residues. The ends were cut back, 6 bases at V and 5 bases at J, with 19 bases in the middle. The authors amplified TCR beta CDR3 regions, and they did so from RNA transcripts for repertoire sequencing. The library came from an HTBI-primed first-round RT-PCR and a second-round multiplex PCR. TCRdb redid the calling of the multiplex PCR reads with MiXCR, one entry per CDR3 protein. The repertoire consists of about 390,000 distinct CDR3 sequences, with about 15% occurring once and the leading ten covering 2.4%. This TCR was sampled from an adult woman with stable Graves' hyperthyroidism. The sample consisted of peripheral blood. The chain couples TRBV12-3 or TRBV12-4 to TRBJ2-5, with no clear D. The CDR3 spells CASSPPRITGETQYF. The CDR3 DNA is TGTGCCAGCAGCCCTCCTAGAATTACCGGGGAGACCCAGTACTTC.